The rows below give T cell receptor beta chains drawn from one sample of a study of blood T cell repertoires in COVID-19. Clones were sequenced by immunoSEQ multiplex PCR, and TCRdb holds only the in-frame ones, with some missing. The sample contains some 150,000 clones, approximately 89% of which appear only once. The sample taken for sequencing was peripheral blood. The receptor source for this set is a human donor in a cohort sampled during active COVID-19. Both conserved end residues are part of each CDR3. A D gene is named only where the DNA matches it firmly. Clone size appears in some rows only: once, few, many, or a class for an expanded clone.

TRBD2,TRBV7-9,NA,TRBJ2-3,TGTGCCAGCAGCATAAGCGGGGGGTCCACAGATACGCAGTATTTT,CASSISGGSTDTQYF
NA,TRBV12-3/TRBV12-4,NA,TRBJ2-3,TGTGCCAGCACGAGCGACGGGACAGATACGCAGTATTTT,CASTSDGTDTQYF
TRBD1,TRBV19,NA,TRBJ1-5,TGTGCCAGTAGTATAGTTAGGGACAGAAACAATCAGCCCCAGCATTTT,CASSIVRDRNNQPQHF
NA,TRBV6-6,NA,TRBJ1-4,TGTGCCAATACATCTCCTTGGGAAAAACTGTTTTTT,CANTSPWEKLFF
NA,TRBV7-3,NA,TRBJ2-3,TGTGCCAGCAGCTTAACTGCGACTAGCACAGATACGCAGTATTTT,CASSLTATSTDTQYF
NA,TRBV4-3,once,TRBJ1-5,TGCGCCAGCAGCCAAGATTCTCGGGGTAGCAATCAGCCCCAGCATTTT,CASSQDSRGSNQPQHF
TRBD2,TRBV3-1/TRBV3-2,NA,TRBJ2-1,TGTGCCAGCAGCCCATATAGCGGGGGGGCTCGGAATGAGCAGTTCTTC,CASSPYSGGARNEQFF
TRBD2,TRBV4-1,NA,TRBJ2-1,TGCGCCAGCAGCCAAGATCTTAGCGGGGGGCCAAACAATGAGCAGTTCTTC,CASSQDLSGGPNNEQFF
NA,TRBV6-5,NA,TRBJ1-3,TGTGCCAGCAGTTACTCGCGGATCTCTGGAAACACCATATATTTT,CASSYSRISGNTIYF
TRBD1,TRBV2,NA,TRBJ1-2,TGTGCCAGCAGCGTAGGACAGGGGGCCGGTGGCTACACCTTC,CASSVGQGAGGYTF
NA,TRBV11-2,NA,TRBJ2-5,TGTGCCAGCAGCTTAGAAGGGTTAGGGGCCTCCCGCGAGACCCAGTACTTC,CASSLEGLGASRETQYF
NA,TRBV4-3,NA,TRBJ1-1,TGCGCCAGCAGCCGGACCGGGATCAACACTGAAGCTTTCTTT,CASSRTGINTEAFF
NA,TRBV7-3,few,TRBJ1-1,TGTGCCAGCAGCCTCCAGATGAACACTGAAGCTTTCTTT,CASSLQMNTEAFF
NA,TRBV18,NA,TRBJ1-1,TGTGCCAGCTCACCATGGCAGGGGCGGAACACTGAAGCTTTCTTT,CASSPWQGRNTEAFF
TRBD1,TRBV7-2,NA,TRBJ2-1,TGTGCCAGCAGCGCCCATGGACAGGGGGACCACAATGAGCAGTTCTTC,CASSAHGQGDHNEQFF
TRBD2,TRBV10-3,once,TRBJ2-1,TGTGCCATCAGCGCCGGCGGGCGGGGGTCAGACGATGAGCAGTTCTTC,CAISAGGRGSDDEQFF
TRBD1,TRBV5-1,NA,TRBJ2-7,TGCGCCAGCAGCTTGGGGCAGGGGGCTTCCCACGAGCAGTACTTC,CASSLGQGASHEQYF
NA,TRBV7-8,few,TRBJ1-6,TGTGCCAGCAGCTTAGCAACGGGGGAGAATTCACCCCTCCACTTT,CASSLATGENSPLHF
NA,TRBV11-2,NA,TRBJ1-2,TGTGCCAGCAGCTTAGTAGTGGTGGGGGGGCATGGCTACACCTTC,CASSLVVVGGHGYTF
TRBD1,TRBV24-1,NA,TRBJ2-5,TGTGCCACCAGTGATCCGGGACAGGGGACAGGAGAGACCCAGTACTTC,CATSDPGQGTGETQYF
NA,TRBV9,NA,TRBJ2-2,TGTGCCAGCAGCGTGAGGACAACCCAACATGCCGGGGAGCTGTTTTTT,CASSVRTTQHAGELFF
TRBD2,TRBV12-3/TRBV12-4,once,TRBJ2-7,TGTGCCAGCAGGACTAGCGGTTACGAGCAGTACTTC,CASRTSGYEQYF
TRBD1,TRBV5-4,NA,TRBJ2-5,TGTGCCAGCAGCTTGGATCCAGGGACAGATAAAGAGACCCAGTACTTC,CASSLDPGTDKETQYF
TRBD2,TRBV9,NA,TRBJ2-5,TGTGCCAGCAGCTCCAACGCGGGGGGGCCGGGCGAGACCCAGTACTTC,CASSSNAGGPGETQYF
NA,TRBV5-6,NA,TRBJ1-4,TGTGCCAGCAGCCACAGGGATGAAAAACTGTTTTTT,CASSHRDEKLFF
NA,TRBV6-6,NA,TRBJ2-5,TGTGCCAGCAGTTACGTCCAGGAAGAGACCCAGTACTTC,CASSYVQEETQYF
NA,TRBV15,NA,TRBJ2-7,TGTGCCACCAGCAGAGACCTTTCGGGGACCTACGAGCAGTACTTC,CATSRDLSGTYEQYF
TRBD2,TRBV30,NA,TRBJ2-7,TGTGCCTGGGGGACTAGCGGGGGTTACTACGAGCAGTACTTC,CAWGTSGGYYEQYF
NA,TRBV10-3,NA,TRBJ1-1,TGTGCCATCAGCCCGACAGTGAACACTGAAGCTTTCTTT,CAISPTVNTEAFF
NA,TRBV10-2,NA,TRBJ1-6,TGCGCCAGCAGTCAGGAGGTCGCTCCCCTCCACTTT,CASSQEVAPLHF
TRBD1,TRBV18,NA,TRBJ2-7,TGTGCCAGCTCACAGACAGGGGGCGGAGGCTACGAGCAGTACTTC,CASSQTGGGGYEQYF
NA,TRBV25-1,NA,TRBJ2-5,TGTGCCAGCAGTGAACCGGGGGGCTGGGAGACCCAGTACTTC,CASSEPGGWETQYF
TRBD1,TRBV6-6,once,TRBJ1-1,TGTGCCAGCAACCAGGGGGTAATGACTGAAGCTTTCTTT,CASNQGVMTEAFF
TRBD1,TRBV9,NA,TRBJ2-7,TGTGCCAGCAGCGCCGGGGGGACAGGGGGCTTATACGAGCAGTACTTC,CASSAGGTGGLYEQYF
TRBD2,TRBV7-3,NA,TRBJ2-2,TGTGCCAGCAGCTTAACTAGCGGGGGAGGAAACACCGGGGAGCTGTTTTTT,CASSLTSGGGNTGELFF
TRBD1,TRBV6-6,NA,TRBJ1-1,TGTGCCAGCAGTTACGGGGGACAGGGGGACGCTGAAGCTTTCTTT,CASSYGGQGDAEAFF
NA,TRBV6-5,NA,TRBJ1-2,TGTGCCAGCAGTCGTGCTGCCCCTCCGGCGGGGTACACCTTC,CASSRAAPPAGYTF
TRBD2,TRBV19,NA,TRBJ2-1,TGTGCCAGTAGTGCAAGCGGGGAGGTAGGGAATGAGCAGTTCTTC,CASSASGEVGNEQFF
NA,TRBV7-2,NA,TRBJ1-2,TGTGCCAGCAGCTTAGCGTGGGGGGATGGCTACACCTTC,CASSLAWGDGYTF
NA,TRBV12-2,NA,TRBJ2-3,TGTGCAAGTCGCTTAGCCCGACTAGCGGGTGTCACAGATACGCAGTATTTT,CASRLARLAGVTDTQYF
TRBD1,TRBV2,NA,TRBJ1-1,TGTGCCAGCAGAGACCGACAGGGTACGGTGACTGAAGCTTTCTTT,CASRDRQGTVTEAFF
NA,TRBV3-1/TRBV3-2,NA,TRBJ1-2,TGTGCCAGCAGCCAAGGCTCGAGCGCCTTAGGCTACACCTTC,CASSQGSSALGYTF
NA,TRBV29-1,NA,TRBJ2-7,TGCAGCGTTTGGAGGGGTGACAGAACCTACGAGCAGTACTTC,CSVWRGDRTYEQYF